This T cell receptor beta chain was documented in a study of graft-versus-host responses after intestinal transplantation. This CDR3 spans 14 amino acids. Germline V lookup: CDR1 MNHEY, CDR2 SVGAGI. Deletions cut 2 bases from V and 2 bases from J, with 7 bases between. Measured with immunoSEQ multiplex PCR; TCRdb has only the in-frame clones, and not every one. The data contain 35,000 to 45,000 clones, 90% to 95% of them singletons. General study points: Some GvH clones appeared in ileal mucosa or blood before recipient bone marrow.

With respect to this clone: Its matching antigen is unknown.

The source is a human donor who was the organ donor for an intestinal transplant. The material was unstimulated CD8+ T cells sorted from spleen or lymph node cells, obtained before transplant. The chain combines TRBV6-5 with TRBJ2-1; D not resolved. CDR3: CASSYGVPYNEQFF. The CDR3, as DNA: TGTGCCAGCAGTTACGGCGTGCCCTACAATGAGCAGTTCTTC.